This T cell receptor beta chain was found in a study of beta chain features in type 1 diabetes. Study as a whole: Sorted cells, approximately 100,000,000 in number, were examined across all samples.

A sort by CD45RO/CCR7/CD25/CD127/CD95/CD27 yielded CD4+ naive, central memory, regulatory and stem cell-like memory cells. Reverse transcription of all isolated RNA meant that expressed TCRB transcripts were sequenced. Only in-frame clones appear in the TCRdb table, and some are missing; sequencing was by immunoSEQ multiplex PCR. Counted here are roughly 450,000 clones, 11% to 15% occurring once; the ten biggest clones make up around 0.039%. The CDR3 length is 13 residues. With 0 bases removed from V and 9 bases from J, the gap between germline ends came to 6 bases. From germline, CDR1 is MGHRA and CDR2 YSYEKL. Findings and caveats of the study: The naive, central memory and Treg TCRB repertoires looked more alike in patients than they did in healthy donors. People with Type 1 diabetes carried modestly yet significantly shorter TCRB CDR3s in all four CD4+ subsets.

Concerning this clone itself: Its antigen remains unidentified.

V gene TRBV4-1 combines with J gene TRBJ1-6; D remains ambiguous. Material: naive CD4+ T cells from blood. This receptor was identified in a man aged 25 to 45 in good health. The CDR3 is CASSQDRGSPLHF. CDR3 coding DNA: TGCGCCAGCAGCCAAGATCGAGGTTCACCCCTCCACTTT.